These T cell receptor beta chains were read from a single sample in a study of blood T cell repertoires in COVID-19. Clones were read by immunoSEQ multiplex PCR, and TCRdb kept only the in-frame ones, dropping some. Counted here are around 120,000 clones, around 91% occurring once; the ten biggest clones make up 3.5% to 4%. The sample consisted of peripheral blood. Receptor source: a woman aged 60-70 years with COVID-19, enrolled during active disease. Both conserved end residues are trimmed from each CDR3. Clone size is not always given. Where it is, it says once, few, many or a class for expanded clones.

cdr3_aa clone_size j_call v_call
ASTPDTYTEAF NA TRBJ1-1 TRBV11-1
ASSYSLGTLTENTEAF once TRBJ1-1 TRBV6-2/TRBV6-3
AWSVQGPYEQY NA TRBJ2-7 TRBV30
ASSRVGQPSTQY NA TRBJ2-3 TRBV5-6
ASSQGTGGDTQY few TRBJ2-3 TRBV3-1/TRBV3-2
ASSQDQGASRQY NA TRBJ2-7 TRBV4-1
ASSDRGPNYGYT NA TRBJ1-2 TRBV6-1
ASSPSSGENYGYT NA TRBJ1-2 TRBV18
ASMVTGRNTIY NA TRBJ1-3 TRBV19
ATSRRDRVRYEQY once TRBJ2-7 TRBV15
ASSPPHQNTEAF NA TRBJ1-1 TRBV18
ASRRASGGALGTDTQY NA TRBJ2-3 TRBV21-1
ASSLGTGRDTEAF NA TRBJ1-1 TRBV5-8
ATTPGQGNTIY NA TRBJ1-3 TRBV10-3
ASSKGMRSTGELF NA TRBJ2-2 TRBV21-1
ASSPYAPESRSNQPQH once TRBJ1-5 TRBV4-1
ASTIARDLGGSEQY NA TRBJ2-7 TRBV11-2
ASSLEDFPYNEQF NA TRBJ2-1 TRBV5-5
ASSPGGAEKLF NA TRBJ1-4 TRBV28
ATSRDQGAYGYT NA TRBJ1-2 TRBV15
ASSLTGGTEAF NA TRBJ1-1 TRBV5-4
ASSLRVTDTQY NA TRBJ2-3 TRBV27